This entry lists 7 T cell receptor beta chains sequenced from one sample in a study of blood T cell repertoires in COVID-19. Produced via immunoSEQ multiplex PCR; TCRdb's table is partial and in-frame only. Altogether fewer than 500,000 clones are present, 87% being singletons, with the ten largest covering 0.7%. Sequencing was done on a sample of PBMCs or T cells enriched from blood (not recorded which). Source of these receptors: a young woman who had recovered from COVID-19.

The chain combines TRBV4-1 with TRBJ2-7, with a possible D match to TRBD1 (5 bases). The germline V gene encodes CDR1 MGHRA and CDR2 YSYEKL. The V end lost 2 bases, the J end lost 5 bases, and 13 bases lay between the germline ends. This CDR3 spans 14 amino acids. The CDR3 reads CASSQLGLRDEQYF. CDR3 DNA sequence: TGCGCCAGCAGCCAACTGGGGCTTAGGGACGAGCAGTACTTC.

This chain links TRBV19 with TRBJ1-2, with D uncertain. The CDR3 is 14 amino acids. V lost 3 bases to trimming and J lost 2 bases, with 10 bases between them. Germline loops: CDR1 LNHDA, CDR2 SQIVND (reference sequence). CDR3 loop: CASSMLSSNYGYTF. DNA of the CDR3: TGTGCCAGTAGTATGCTTAGCAGCAACTATGGCTACACCTTC.

The chain combines TRBV19 with TRBJ1-5; D remains ambiguous. Germline CDR1 LNHDA, CDR2 SQIVND (reference sequence). The length of the CDR3 is 13 residues. V gave up 6 bases and J gave up 2 bases, with 8 bases separating them. CDR3 nucleotide sequence: TGTGCCAGTAGCGGACTGGGCAATCAGCCCCAGCATTTT. This sequence encodes CASSGLGNQPQHF.

V gene TRBV14 combines with J gene TRBJ2-3; unclear D gene. Trimming cost V 4 bases and J 3 bases, with 11 bases left between them. Germline CDR1 SGHDN, CDR2 FVKESK. The CDR3 has 14 residues. The CDR3 loop is CASSPGWSTDTQYF. The CDR3 coding sequence is TGTGCCAGCAGCCCGGGTTGGTCGACAGATACGCAGTATTTT.

The V and J genes are TRBV16 and TRBJ1-1; D is uncertain. Germline assignment: CDR1 KGHSY and CDR2 FQNENV. V was clipped by 3 bases and J by 1 base, with 6 bases between them. CDR3 length: 13 residues. Written as DNA, the CDR3 is TGTGCCAGCAGCCACCTAAAGAACACTGAAGCTTTCTTT. Translated: CASSHLKNTEAFF.

This chain links TRBV5-6 with TRBJ1-2; TRBD1 might be the D (5 bases). In germline, CDR1 is SGHDT, CDR2 YYEEEE. The CDR3 is 14 amino acids. V gave up 2 bases and J gave up 0 bases, with 8 bases separating them. CDR3 loop: CASSFTGANYGYTF. As DNA, the CDR3 is TGTGCCAGCAGCTTTACGGGGGCTAACTATGGCTACACCTTC.

J is TRBJ1-3 and V is TRBV5-5; TRBD1 matches 9 bases. V lost 4 bases, J lost 8 bases, and 4 bases stayed unmatched. This CDR3 contains 13 residues. The germline V gene encodes CDR1 SGHKS and CDR2 YYEKEE (reference sequence). The chain's CDR3 is CASSPWTGDTIYF. The DNA for the CDR3 is TGTGCCAGCAGCCCCTGGACAGGGGACACCATATATTTT.